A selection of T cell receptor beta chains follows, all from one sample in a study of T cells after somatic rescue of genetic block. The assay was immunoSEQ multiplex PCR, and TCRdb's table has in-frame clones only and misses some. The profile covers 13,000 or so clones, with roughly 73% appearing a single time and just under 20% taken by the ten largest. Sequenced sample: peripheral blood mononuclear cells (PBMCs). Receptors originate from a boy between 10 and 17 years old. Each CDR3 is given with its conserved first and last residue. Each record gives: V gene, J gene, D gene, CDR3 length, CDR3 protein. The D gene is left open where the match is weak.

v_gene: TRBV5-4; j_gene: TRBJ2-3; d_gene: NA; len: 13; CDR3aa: CASSLMATDTQYF
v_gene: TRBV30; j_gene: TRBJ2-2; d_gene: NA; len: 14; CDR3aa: CAWSVVRGGGELFF
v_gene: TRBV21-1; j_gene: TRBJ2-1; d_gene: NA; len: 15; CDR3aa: CASSGQAPTYNEQFF
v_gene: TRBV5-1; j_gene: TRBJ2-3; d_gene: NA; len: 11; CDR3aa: CASSLIDTQYF
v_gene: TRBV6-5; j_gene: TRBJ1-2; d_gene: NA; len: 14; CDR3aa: CASSYSWFSYGYTF
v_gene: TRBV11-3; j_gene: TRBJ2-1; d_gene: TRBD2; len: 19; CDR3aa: CASSLENPGLAGGYNEQFF
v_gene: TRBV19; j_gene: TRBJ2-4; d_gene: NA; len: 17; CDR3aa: CASSILYSEGAKNIQYF
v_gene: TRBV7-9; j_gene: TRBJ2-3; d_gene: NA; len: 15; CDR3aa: CASSLGALSTDTQYF
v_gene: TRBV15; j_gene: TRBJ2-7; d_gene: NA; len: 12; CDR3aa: CATSREGQVQYF
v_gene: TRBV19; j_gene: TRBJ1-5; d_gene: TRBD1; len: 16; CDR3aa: CASSIGRGRVKQPQHF
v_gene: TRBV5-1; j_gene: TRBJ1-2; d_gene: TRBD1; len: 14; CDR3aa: CASSPETGPYGYTF
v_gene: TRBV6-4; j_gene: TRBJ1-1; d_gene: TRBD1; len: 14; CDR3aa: CASSRQGSDTEAFF
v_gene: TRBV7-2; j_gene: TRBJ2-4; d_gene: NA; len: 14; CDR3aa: CASSLGRTKNIQYF
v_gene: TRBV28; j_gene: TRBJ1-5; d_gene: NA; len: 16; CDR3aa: CAVQLGGAYSNQPQHF
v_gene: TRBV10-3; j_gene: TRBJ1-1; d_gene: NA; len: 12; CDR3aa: CASKSGRGSAFF
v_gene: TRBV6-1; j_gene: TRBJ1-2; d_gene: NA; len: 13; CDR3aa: CASSEAMGGGYTF